Here is one T cell receptor beta chain with its context. TCRdb keeps only in-frame clones here, not all; method: immunoSEQ multiplex PCR. The top ten hold around 15% of the sample, which has around 860 clones, 85% to 90% seen once. This sample was taken from a study of chemoradiotherapy in HPV16-positive cancers. Germline V gene sequence: CDR1 SGDLS, CDR2 YYNGEE. The CDR3 contains 15 residues. The J segment lost 4 bases and the V segment lost 6 bases, leaving 8 bases of the junction unmatched. The TCR originated in a human donor with HPV-associated anogenital cancer. V usage is TRBV9 and J usage is TRBJ2-2; 8 positions agree with TRBD2. Specimen: tumor tissue, collected from a patient who underwent chemoradiotherapy. The CDR3 nucleotides are TGTGCCAGCAAAACAGGAAGCGGGGGCACCGGGGAGCTGTTTTTT. It yields the protein CASKTGSGGTGELFF.